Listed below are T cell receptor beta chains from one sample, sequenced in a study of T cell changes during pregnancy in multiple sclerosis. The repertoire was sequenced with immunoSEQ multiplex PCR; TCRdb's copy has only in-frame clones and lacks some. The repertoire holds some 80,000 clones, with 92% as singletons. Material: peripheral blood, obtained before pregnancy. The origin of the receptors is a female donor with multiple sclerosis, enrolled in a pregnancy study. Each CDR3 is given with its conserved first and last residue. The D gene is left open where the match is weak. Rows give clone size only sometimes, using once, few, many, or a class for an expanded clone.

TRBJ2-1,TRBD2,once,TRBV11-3,CASSFGTSENNEQFF,TGTGCCAGCAGCTTCGGGACTAGCGAGAACAATGAGCAGTTCTTC
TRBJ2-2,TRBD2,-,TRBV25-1,CASSRTQTSGSRTGELFF,TGTGCCAGCAGTCGGACACAGACTAGCGGGAGTAGAACCGGGGAGCTGTTTTTT
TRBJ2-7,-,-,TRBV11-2,CASSLEFPYEQYF,TGTGCCAGCAGCTTAGAATTCCCATACGAGCAGTACTTC
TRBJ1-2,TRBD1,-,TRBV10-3,CAITEGTGDIYGYTF,TGTGCCATCACCGAGGGGACAGGGGATATCTATGGCTACACCTTC
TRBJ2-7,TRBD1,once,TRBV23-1,CASSRPNRDREAYEQYF,TGCGCCAGCAGTCGTCCCAACCGGGACAGGGAGGCCTACGAGCAGTACTTC
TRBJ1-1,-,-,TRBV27,CASSPLHGGNTEAFF,TGTGCCAGCAGTCCCCTCCACGGGGGGAACACTGAAGCTTTCTTT
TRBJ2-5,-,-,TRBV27,CASSLWDPTGQETQYF,TGTGCCAGCAGTTTGTGGGACCCGACAGGCCAAGAGACCCAGTACTTC
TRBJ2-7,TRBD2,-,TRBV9,CASSVGGSSYEQYF,TGTGCCAGCAGCGTAGGCGGGAGCTCCTACGAGCAGTACTTC
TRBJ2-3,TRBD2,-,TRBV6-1,CASSEREGTDTQYF,TGTGCCAGCAGTGAAAGGGAGGGAACAGATACGCAGTATTTT
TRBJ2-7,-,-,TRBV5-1,CASSLLERETSYEQYF,TGCGCCAGCAGCCTGCTCGAGAGGGAGACATCCTACGAGCAGTACTTC
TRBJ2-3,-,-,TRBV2,CASSEEGGTVGYTQYF,TGTGCCAGCAGTGAAGAGGGGGGGACGGTCGGTTATACGCAGTATTTT
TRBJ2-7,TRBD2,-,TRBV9,CASSLGQPGLAGSEQYF,TGTGCCAGCAGCTTGGGACAGCCGGGACTAGCGGGTTCCGAGCAGTACTTC
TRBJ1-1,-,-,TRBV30,CAWTGTEAFF,TGTGCCTGGACCGGCACTGAAGCTTTCTTT
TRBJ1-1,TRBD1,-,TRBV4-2,CASSPEGALNTEAFF,TGTGCCAGCAGCCCAGAGGGGGCTCTGAACACTGAAGCTTTCTTT
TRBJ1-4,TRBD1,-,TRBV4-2,CASSQVNQDRGPGEKLFF,TGTGCCAGCAGCCAAGTAAATCAGGACAGGGGGCCGGGTGAAAAACTGTTTTTT
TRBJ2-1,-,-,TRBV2,CASSEEVGGLGNEQFF,TGTGCCAGCAGTGAGGAGGTAGGCGGCCTAGGCAATGAGCAGTTCTTC
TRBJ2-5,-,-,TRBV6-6,CASSYSELGRQETQYF,TGTGCCAGCAGTTACTCGGAGCTGGGGAGACAAGAGACCCAGTACTTC
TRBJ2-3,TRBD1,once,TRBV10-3,CAISTQNQGAVTDTQYF,TGTGCCATCAGTACTCAGAATCAGGGGGCTGTTACAGATACGCAGTATTTT
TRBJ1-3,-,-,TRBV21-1,CASSNPWSLGGGYTIYF,TGTGCCAGCAGCAACCCGTGGTCACTGGGAGGGGGATACACCATATATTTT
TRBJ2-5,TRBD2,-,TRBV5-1,CASSLDGGGTQYF,TGCGCCAGCAGCTTGGACGGGGGGGGGACCCAGTACTTC
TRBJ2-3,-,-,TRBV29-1,CSVELADTQYF,TGCAGCGTGGAACTAGCAGATACGCAGTATTTT
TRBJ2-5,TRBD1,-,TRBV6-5,CASSYTTGGDETQYF,TGTGCCAGCAGTTACACGACAGGGGGCGACGAGACCCAGTACTTC
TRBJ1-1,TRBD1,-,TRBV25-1,CASSHYRGELTLAEAFF,TGTGCCAGCAGTCACTACAGGGGGGAACTAACACTCGCTGAAGCTTTCTTT
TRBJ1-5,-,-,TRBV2,CASTTFRGSQPQHF,TGTGCCAGCACCACTTTCCGGGGTAGTCAGCCCCAGCATTTT
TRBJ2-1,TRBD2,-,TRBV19,CATRLADNEQFF,TGTGCCACCCGACTAGCTGACAATGAGCAGTTCTTC
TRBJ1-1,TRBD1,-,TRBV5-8,CASSLVGQVNTEAFF,TGTGCCAGCAGCTTAGTCGGACAGGTGAACACTGAAGCTTTCTTT
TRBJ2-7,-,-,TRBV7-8,CASSPGGYEQYF,TGTGCCAGCAGCCCTGGCGGATACGAGCAGTACTTC
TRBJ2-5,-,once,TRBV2,CASSELGDFQETQYF,TGTGCCAGCAGTGAGCTGGGGGACTTCCAAGAGACCCAGTACTTC
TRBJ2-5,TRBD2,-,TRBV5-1,CASSLSSGKETQYF,TGCGCCAGCAGCTTGAGTAGCGGGAAAGAGACCCAGTACTTC
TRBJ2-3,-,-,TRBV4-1,CASSYGPGVTDTQYF,TGCGCCAGCAGTTACGGACCCGGGGTCACAGATACGCAGTATTTT
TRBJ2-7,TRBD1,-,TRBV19,CASSIGTGTVYEQYF,TGTGCCAGTAGTATAGGGACAGGGACGGTCTACGAGCAGTACTTC
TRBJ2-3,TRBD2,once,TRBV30,CAWLKGTTFSTDTQYF,TGTGCCTGGTTAAAGGGGACTACCTTTAGCACAGATACGCAGTATTTT
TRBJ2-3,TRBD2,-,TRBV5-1,CASSFSSGVDTQYF,TGCGCCAGCAGCTTCTCTAGCGGGGTAGATACGCAGTATTTT
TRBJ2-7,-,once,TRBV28,CASSDPQGEQYF,TGTGCCAGCAGTGACCCCCAGGGAGAGCAGTACTTC
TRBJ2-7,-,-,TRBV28,CASSLWGREQYF,TGTGCCAGCAGTTTATGGGGGCGCGAGCAGTACTTC
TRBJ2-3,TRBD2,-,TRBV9,CASSVEAGGDADTQYF,TGTGCCAGCAGCGTAGAGGCGGGAGGGGACGCAGATACGCAGTATTTT
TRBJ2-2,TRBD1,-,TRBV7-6,CASSQTGTGTGELFF,TGTGCCAGCAGCCAGACCGGGACAGGGACCGGGGAGCTGTTTTTT
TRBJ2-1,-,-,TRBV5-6,CASSPGHPGAYNEQFF,TGTGCCAGCAGCCCCGGACACCCGGGGGCCTACAATGAGCAGTTCTTC
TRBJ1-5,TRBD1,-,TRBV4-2,CASSQGTGDQPQHF,TGTGCCAGCAGCCAAGGAACAGGGGATCAGCCCCAGCATTTT
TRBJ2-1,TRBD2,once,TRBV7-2,CASSLVRVAGGPEQFF,TGTGCCAGCAGCTTAGTGCGGGTAGCGGGAGGGCCGGAGCAGTTCTTC
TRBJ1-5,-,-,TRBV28,CASSRVSNQPQHF,TGTGCCAGCAGTCGGGTCAGCAATCAGCCCCAGCATTTT
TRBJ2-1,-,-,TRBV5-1,CASSAVPRDEQFF,TGCGCCAGCAGCGCTGTGCCTCGCGATGAGCAGTTCTTC
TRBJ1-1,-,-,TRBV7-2,CASSYDRTEAFF,TGTGCCAGCAGCTATGACAGAACTGAAGCTTTCTTT
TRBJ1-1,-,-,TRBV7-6,CASSLGANTEAFF,TGTGCCAGCAGCTTAGGAGCGAACACTGAAGCTTTCTTT
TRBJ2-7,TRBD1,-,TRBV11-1,CASSLDRGRYEQYF,TGTGCCAGCAGCTTAGACAGGGGGCGTTACGAGCAGTACTTC
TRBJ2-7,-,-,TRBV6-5,CASKGVAYEQYF,TGTGCCAGCAAAGGGGTGGCGTACGAGCAGTACTTC